The 20 T cell receptor beta chains presented below share a single source sample, sequenced in a study of T cells in Graves' hyperthyroidism and ophthalmopathy. TCR beta CDR3 sequences were amplified from RNA transcripts. An initial round of RT-PCR targeting the TCR CDR3 relied on the HTBI primer set. TCRdb analysed the multiplex PCR reads with MiXCR anew, one entry per CDR3 protein. The sample lists about 110,000 distinct CDR3 sequences; approximately 15% were seen once. The sample comprised blood. The receptors were sampled from a woman aged 50 to 60 with Graves' hyperthyroidism.

The CDR3 DNA sequence: TGTGCCAGCAGTGAGTCGGGGGCCAATCAGCCCCAGCATTTT. This gives the protein CASSESGANQPQHF. The chain carries TRBV2 and TRBJ1-5, with D perhaps TRBD1 (6 bases). Looked up from germline, CDR1 is SNHLY and CDR2 is FYNNEI. V lost 3 bases, J lost 3 bases, and 9 bases lay in between. The length of the CDR3 is 14 residues.

This clonotype was observed a handful of times. The genes are TRBV2 and TRBJ1-2, with a weak D call TRBD1 (6 bases). The CDR3 is made up of 12 amino acids. V lost 6 bases and J 8 bases, leaving 13 bases between the germline ends. Per germline, CDR1 SNHLY and CDR2 FYNNEI. The DNA for the CDR3 is TGTGCCAGCAGAATCACAGGGAGCGGCTACACCTTC. It translates to CASRITGSGYTF.

The chain uses TRBV11-2 and TRBJ1-2; the match to TRBD1 covers 10 bases. Germline V lookup: CDR1 SGHAT, CDR2 FQNNGV. The CDR3 runs to 15 residues. V lost 5 bases and J lost 4; bases outside the gene matches: 7. CDR3 region: CASSNRQGALYGYTF. Written as DNA, the CDR3 is TGTGCCAGCAGCAACCGACAGGGGGCCCTCTATGGCTACACCTTC.

The chain joins TRBV6-2 or TRBV6-3 to TRBJ2-1, with no clear D. The length of the CDR3 is 14 residues. Germline V CDR1 and CDR2: MNHEY, SVGEGT. Trimming pared 0 bases from V and 7 bases from J, leaving 10 bases between. This CDR3 reads CASSYSSRTNEQFF. In DNA, the CDR3 is TGTGCCAGCAGTTACTCGTCGCGTACAAATGAGCAGTTCTTC.

This rearrangement joins TRBV19 to TRBJ1-1, with a tentative D call TRBD1 (6 bases). V lost 9 bases to trimming and J lost 0 bases, with 8 bases between them. The CDR3 runs 12 residues. The germline gives CDR1 LNHDA, CDR2 SQIVND (reference sequence). This CDR3 is CASQGLNTEAFF. In nucleotides, the CDR3 is TGTGCCAGCCAGGGGTTGAACACTGAAGCTTTCTTT.

This clonotype has a count of ten or more. The rearrangement joins TRBV2 to TRBJ1-5; no clear D gene. Per germline, CDR1 SNHLY and CDR2 FYNNEI. CDR3 length equals 13 residues. Between the trimmed V and J ends, which lost 6 bases and 3 bases, there was a span of 9 bases. CDR3 in amino acids: CASSGQVNQPQHF. The CDR3 bases are TGTGCCAGCAGCGGTCAGGTCAATCAGCCCCAGCATTTT.

V gene TRBV7-9 combines with J gene TRBJ2-3; TRBD2 might be the D (5 bases). The CDR3 is 15 amino acids. Germline lookup yields CDR1 SEHNR and CDR2 FQNEAQ (reference sequence). V lost 5 bases, J lost 4 bases, and 16 bases lay in between. CDR3 coding DNA: TGTGCCAGCAGCCACCTAGTGGGAGCTGCAGATACGCAGTATTTT. It translates to CASSHLVGAADTQYF.

This clonotype was seen repeatedly, ten times or more. The CDR3 bases are TGCGCCAGCCCACATCCTCAGGGTAATGAGACCCAGTACTTC. Protein product: CASPHPQGNETQYF. This chain joins TRBV5-1 and TRBJ2-5, with D maybe TRBD1 (5 bases). V gave up 7 bases and J gave up 5 bases, with 18 bases separating them. The CDR3 is made up of 14 amino acids. The germline V gene has CDR1 SGHRS and CDR2 YFSETQ.

This clonotype was recorded at least ten times. This chain uses TRBV3-1 with TRBJ2-6; D gene ambiguous. Germline assignment: CDR1 LGHDT and CDR2 YNNKEL (reference sequence). The V end lost 2 bases, the J end lost 0 bases, and 2 bases lay between the germline ends. This CDR3 region has 14 residues. The CDR3 DNA follows: TGTGCCAGCAGCCAACTCTCTGGGGCCAACGTCCTGACTTTC. It codes for CASSQLSGANVLTF.

This clonotype has ten or more counts. The chain uses TRBV28 and TRBJ2-5, with D possibly being TRBD1 (5 bases). Germline lookup yields CDR1 MDHEN and CDR2 SYDVKM. This CDR3 has 15 residues. V lost 1 base and J 1 base, leaving 10 bases between the germline ends. CDR3 coding DNA: TGTGCCAGCAGTTTATTGGGGCGAACCCAAGAGACCCAGTACTTC. This translates into CASSLLGRTQETQYF.

The chain couples TRBV15 to TRBJ2-1; D may be TRBD1 (7 bases). Trimming shortened V by 4 bases and J by 0 bases, and 13 bases separated the two germline ends. This CDR3 is built from 16 residues. Per germline, CDR1 LNHNV and CDR2 YYDKDF (reference sequence). DNA for the CDR3: TGTGCCACCAGCAAGGGCGGGACAGTCTCCTACAATGAGCAGTTCTTC. It translates to CATSKGGTVSYNEQFF.

The sample holds many counts of this clonotype. This sequence joins TRBV28 and TRBJ2-7, with D possibly TRBD2 on 6 matching bases. This CDR3 contains 15 residues. CDR1 and CDR2 from the germline V gene are MDHEN and SYDVKM. Trimming shortened V by 6 bases and J by 0 bases, and 15 bases separated the two germline ends. The CDR3 coding sequence is TGTGCCAGCAGCCGGGGACTTCAGAGCTCCTACGAGCAGTACTTC. Translated, it gives CASSRGLQSSYEQYF.

In its sample, this clonotype was seen many times. The CDR3 DNA sequence: TGTGCCAGCAGCCCATATACAGGATACGAGCAGTACTTC. It yields the protein CASSPYTGYEQYF. The chain joins TRBV5-6 to TRBJ2-7; TRBD1 might be the D (5 bases). With 4 bases removed from V and 4 bases from J, the gap between germline ends came to 12 bases. Per germline, CDR1 SGHDT and CDR2 YYEEEE. The CDR3 loop spans 13 amino acids.

The table lists this clonotype with many counts. The V call is TRBV18, the J call TRBJ1-1; possible D gene TRBD1, 6 bases. This CDR3 contains 13 residues. Trimming shortened V by 6 bases and J by 7 bases, and 15 bases separated the two germline ends. Germline assignment: CDR1 KGHSH and CDR2 LQKENI. CDR3 bases: TGTGCCAGCTCCCGCTCGGGACACTTTGAAGCTTTCTTT. The encoded protein is CASSRSGHFEAFF.

The chain joins TRBV12-3 or TRBV12-4 to TRBJ1-1, with TRBD1 matching over 7 bases. The V segment lost 3 bases and the J segment 2 bases; nucleotides outside the gene matches: 9. The CDR3 has 16 amino acids. In DNA, the CDR3 is TGTGCCAGCAGTTTCGTCCTGGGAGGGGGCAACACTGAAGCTTTCTTT. It specifies CASSFVLGGGNTEAFF.

This clonotype appeared a few times. This chain uses TRBV19 with TRBJ1-6, with D perhaps TRBD1 (6 bases). This CDR3 contains 13 residues. In germline, CDR1 is LNHDA, CDR2 SQIVND (reference sequence). V lost 7 bases to trimming and J lost 8 bases, with 12 bases between them. CDR3 protein: CASTDSRDSPLHF. CDR3 in DNA: TGTGCCAGTACGGACAGTAGGGATTCACCCCTCCACTTT.

This clonotype occurred many times. The chain couples TRBV7-9 to TRBJ1-5, with D possibly matching TRBD1 (5 bases). V was pared by 3 bases and J by 5 bases, with 14 bases between. The CDR3 is made up of 15 amino acids. In germline, CDR1 is SEHNR, CDR2 FQNEAQ (reference sequence). The CDR3 DNA is TGTGCCAGCAGCTTCCGGGGGGGATCGGATCAGCCCCAGCATTTT. Its protein is CASSFRGGSDQPQHF.

The chain has TRBV3-1 and TRBJ1-1; 8 bases are a match to TRBD1. V gave up 2 bases and J gave up 0 bases; unmatched junction bases: 8. CDR3 length: 17 amino acids. In germline, CDR1 is LGHDT, CDR2 YNNKEL (reference sequence). CDR3: CASSQLSGGRLNTEAFF. In DNA form, the CDR3 reads TGTGCCAGCAGCCAATTATCAGGGGGCCGGTTGAACACTGAAGCTTTCTTT.

This clonotype has at least ten counts. The chain combines TRBV10-3 with TRBJ2-7; TRBD2 matches at 14 bases. CDR1 and CDR2 from the germline V gene are ENHRY and SYGVKD. V was pared by 6 bases and J by 6 bases, with 4 bases of the junction left unmatched. This CDR3 has 14 residues. CDR3 residues: CAIRGTSGSAEQYF. In DNA, the CDR3 is TGTGCCATCAGGGGGACTAGCGGGAGTGCCGAGCAGTACTTC.

Ten or more counts support this clonotype. The chain couples TRBV6-1 to TRBJ2-2; unclear D gene. With 5 bases removed from V and 4 bases from J, the gap between germline ends came to 5 bases. The V gene's germline CDR1 is MNHNS and CDR2 SASEGT. The CDR3 covers 12 residues. The CDR3 nucleotides read TGTGCCAGCAGTACCCTCACCGGGGAGCTGTTTTTT. Amino acid sequence: CASSTLTGELFF.